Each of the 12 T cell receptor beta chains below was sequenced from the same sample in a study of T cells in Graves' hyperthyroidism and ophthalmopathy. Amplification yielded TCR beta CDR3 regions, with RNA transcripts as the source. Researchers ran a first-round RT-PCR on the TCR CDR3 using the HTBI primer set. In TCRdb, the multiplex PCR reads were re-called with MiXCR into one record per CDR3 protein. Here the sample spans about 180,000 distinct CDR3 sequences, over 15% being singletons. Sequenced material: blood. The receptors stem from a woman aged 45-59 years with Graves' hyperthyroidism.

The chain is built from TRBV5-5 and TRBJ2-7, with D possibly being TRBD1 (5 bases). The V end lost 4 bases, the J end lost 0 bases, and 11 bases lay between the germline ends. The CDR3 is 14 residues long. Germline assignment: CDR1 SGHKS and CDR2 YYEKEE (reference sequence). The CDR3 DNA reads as TGTGCCAGCAGCCGACAGTCGAGCTCCTACGAGCAGTACTTC. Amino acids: CASSRQSSSYEQYF.

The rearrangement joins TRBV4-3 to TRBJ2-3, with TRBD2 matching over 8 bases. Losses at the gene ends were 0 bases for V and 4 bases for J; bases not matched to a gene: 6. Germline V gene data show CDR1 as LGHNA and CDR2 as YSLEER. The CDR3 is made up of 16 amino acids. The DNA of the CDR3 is TGCGCCAGCAGCCAAGAACCCGGGGGGGCGCCAGATACGCAGTATTTT. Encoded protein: CASSQEPGGAPDTQYF.

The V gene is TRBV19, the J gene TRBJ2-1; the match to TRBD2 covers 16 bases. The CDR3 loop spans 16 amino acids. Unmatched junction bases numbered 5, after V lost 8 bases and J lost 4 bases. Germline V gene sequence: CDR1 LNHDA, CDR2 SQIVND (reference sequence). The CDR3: CASRPGLAGGYNEQFF. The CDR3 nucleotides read TGTGCCAGTCGTCCGGGACTAGCGGGGGGGTACAATGAGCAGTTCTTC.

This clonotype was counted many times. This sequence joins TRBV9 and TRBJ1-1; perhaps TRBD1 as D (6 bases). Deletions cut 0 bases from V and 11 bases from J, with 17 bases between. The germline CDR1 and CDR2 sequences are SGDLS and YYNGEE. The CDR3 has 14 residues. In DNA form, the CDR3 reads TGTGCCAGCAGCGTAGGTCCGGGGGGGGCCGAGGCTTTCTTT. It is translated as CASSVGPGGAEAFF.

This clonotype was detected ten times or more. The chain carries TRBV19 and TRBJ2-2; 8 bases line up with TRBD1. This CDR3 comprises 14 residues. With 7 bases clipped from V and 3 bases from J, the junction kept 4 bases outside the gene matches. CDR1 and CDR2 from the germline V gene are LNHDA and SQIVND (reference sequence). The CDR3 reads CASTGQGHTGELFF. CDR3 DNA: TGTGCCAGTACCGGACAGGGTCACACCGGGGAGCTGTTTTTT. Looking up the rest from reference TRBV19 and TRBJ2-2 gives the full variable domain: DGGITQSPKYLFRKEGQNVTLSCEQNLNHDAMYWYRQDPGQGLRLIYYSQIVNDFQKGDIAEGYSVSREKKESFPLTVTSAQKNPTAFYLCASTGQGHTGELFFGEGSRLTVL.

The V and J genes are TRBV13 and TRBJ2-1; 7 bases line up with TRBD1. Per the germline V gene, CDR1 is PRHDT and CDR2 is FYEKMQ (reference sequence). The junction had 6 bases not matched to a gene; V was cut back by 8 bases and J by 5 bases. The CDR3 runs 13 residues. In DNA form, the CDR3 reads TGTGCCAGCGCCGGGACAGCTAACAATGAGCAGTTCTTC. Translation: CASAGTANNEQFF. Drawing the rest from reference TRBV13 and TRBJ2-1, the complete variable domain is AAGVIQSPRHLIKEKRETATLKCYPIPRHDTVYWYQQGPGQDPQFLISFYEKMQSDKGSIPDRFSAQQFSDYHSELNMSSLELGDSALYFCASAGTANNEQFFGPGTRLTVL.

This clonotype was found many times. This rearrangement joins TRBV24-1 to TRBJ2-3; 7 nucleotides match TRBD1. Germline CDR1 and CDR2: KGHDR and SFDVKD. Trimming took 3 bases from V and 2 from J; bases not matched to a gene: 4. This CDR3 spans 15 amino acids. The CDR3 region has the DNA TGTGCCACCAGTGATCAGGGACAGCCCACAGATACGCAGTATTTT. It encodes CATSDQGQPTDTQYF.

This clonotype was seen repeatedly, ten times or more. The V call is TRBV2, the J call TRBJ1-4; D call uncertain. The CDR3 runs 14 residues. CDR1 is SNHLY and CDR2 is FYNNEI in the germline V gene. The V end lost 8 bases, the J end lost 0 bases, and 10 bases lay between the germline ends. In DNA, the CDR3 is TGTGCCAGCCTGAGCCATTCAACTAATGAAAAACTGTTTTTT. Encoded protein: CASLSHSTNEKLFF.

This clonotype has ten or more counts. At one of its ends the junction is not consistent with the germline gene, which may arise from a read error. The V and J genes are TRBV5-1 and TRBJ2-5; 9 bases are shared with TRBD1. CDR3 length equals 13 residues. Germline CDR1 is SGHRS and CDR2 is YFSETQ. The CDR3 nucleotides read TGTGCCAGCAGTTTAGGACAGGGGGAGACCCAGTACTTC. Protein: CASSLGQGETQYF.

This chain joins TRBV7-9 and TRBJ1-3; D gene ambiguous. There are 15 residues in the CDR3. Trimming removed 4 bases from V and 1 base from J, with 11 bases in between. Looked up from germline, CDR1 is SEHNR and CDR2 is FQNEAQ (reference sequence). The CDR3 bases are TGTGCCAGCAGCTCCCTTTCATATTCTGGAAACACCATATATTTT. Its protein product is CASSSLSYSGNTIYF.

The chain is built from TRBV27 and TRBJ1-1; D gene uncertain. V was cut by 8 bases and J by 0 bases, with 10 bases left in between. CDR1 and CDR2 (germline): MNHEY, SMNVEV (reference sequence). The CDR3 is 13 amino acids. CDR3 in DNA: TGTGCCAGCGGGGATTCCCTGAACACTGAAGCTTTCTTT. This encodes CASGDSLNTEAFF.

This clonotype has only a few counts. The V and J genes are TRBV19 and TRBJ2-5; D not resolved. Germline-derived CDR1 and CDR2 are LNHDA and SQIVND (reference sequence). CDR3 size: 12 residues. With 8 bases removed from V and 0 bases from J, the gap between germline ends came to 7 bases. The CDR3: CASGPYQETQYF. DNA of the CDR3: TGTGCCAGTGGACCTTACCAAGAGACCCAGTACTTC.